This T cell receptor beta chain is from a study of blood T cell repertoires in COVID-19. About the study: Sites across the United States, Italy and Spain contributed samples from acute and convalescent COVID-19.

Repertoires were generated with immunoSEQ multiplex PCR, while TCRdb's copy carries only in-frame clones and drops some. The sample has about 16,000 clones, 85% to 90% seen once; the top ten hold 31%. Trimming stripped 7 bases from V and 0 bases from J, with 12 bases between. The V gene's germline CDR1 is SQVTM and CDR2 ANQGSEA. The CDR3 spans 13 residues. The chain carries TRBV29-1 and TRBJ1-1, with a possible D match to TRBD1 (5 bases). The sequenced material came from peripheral blood. The receptor comes from a woman at least 80 years old with COVID-19, enrolled during active disease. Written as DNA, the CDR3 is TGCAGCGCCCGGGGGGTATTGAACACTGAAGCTTTCTTT. This encodes CSARGVLNTEAFF.